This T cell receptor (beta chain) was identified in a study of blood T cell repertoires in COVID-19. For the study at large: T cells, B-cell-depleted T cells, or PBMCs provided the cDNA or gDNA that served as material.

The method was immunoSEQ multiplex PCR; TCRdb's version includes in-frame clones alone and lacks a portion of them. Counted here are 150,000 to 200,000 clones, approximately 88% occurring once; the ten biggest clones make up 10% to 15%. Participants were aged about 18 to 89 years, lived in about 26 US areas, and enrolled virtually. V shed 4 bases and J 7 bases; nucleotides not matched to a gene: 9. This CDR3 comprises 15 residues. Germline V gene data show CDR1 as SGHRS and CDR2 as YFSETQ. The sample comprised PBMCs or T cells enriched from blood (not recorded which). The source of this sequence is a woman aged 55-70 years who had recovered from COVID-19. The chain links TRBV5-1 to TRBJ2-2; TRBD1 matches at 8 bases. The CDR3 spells CASSTSGGEYGELFF. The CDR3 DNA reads TGCGCCAGCAGCACGTCAGGGGGCGAATACGGGGAGCTGTTTTTT.